Listed below are T cell receptor beta chains from one sample, sequenced in a study of T cell repertoires in cytomegalovirus infection. These receptors have no identified antigens. TCRdb called the reads again in MiXCR, with one record for every CDR3 protein. The sample consists of about 920,000 distinct CDR3 sequences, roughly 30% of them appearing once. The specimen was cultured CD8+ T cells from PBMCs, collected from culture after CMV antigen stimulation. The receptors were sampled from a human donor in good health (CMV status not recorded). Some clones in this sample may be carry-over from other donors' samples. The CDR3 runs from the conserved cysteine through the conserved F or W. Fields, in order: clone size, D gene, J gene, V gene, CDR3 DNA, CDR3 protein. D genes are given only for firm matches. The listing skips clone size in some rows; elsewhere it reads once, few, many or a size class.

clone size: many
D gene: TRBD1
J gene: TRBJ1-2
V gene: TRBV6-1
CDR3 DNA: TGTGCCAGCAGGCTGATTGGACAGGGAGGCAACTATGGCTACACCTTC
CDR3 protein: CASRLIGQGGNYGYTF

clone size: few
D gene: NA
J gene: TRBJ2-3
V gene: TRBV7-9
CDR3 DNA: TGTGCCAGCAGCTTAGGCGCCGGGGAGGATACGCAGTATTTT
CDR3 protein: CASSLGAGEDTQYF

clone size: many
D gene: NA
J gene: TRBJ1-1
V gene: TRBV12-3/TRBV12-4
CDR3 DNA: TGTGCCAGCAGTTTACAGGGGCCCGGAACTGAAGCTTTCTTT
CDR3 protein: CASSLQGPGTEAFF

clone size: NA
D gene: NA
J gene: TRBJ1-2
V gene: TRBV19
CDR3 DNA: TGTGCCAGTAGTATAGGAGGGCCTGGGTCGGGCTACACCTTC
CDR3 protein: CASSIGGPGSGYTF

clone size: NA
D gene: NA
J gene: TRBJ2-3
V gene: TRBV10-2
CDR3 DNA: TGCGCCAGCAGTGAGTTGGGGCCCCGGGGAGATACGCAGTATTTT
CDR3 protein: CASSELGPRGDTQYF

clone size: NA
D gene: NA
J gene: TRBJ2-1
V gene: TRBV6-2/TRBV6-3
CDR3 DNA: TGTGCCAGCAGTCACACAATCCGCGATGAGCAGTTCTTC
CDR3 protein: CASSHTIRDEQFF

clone size: NA
D gene: NA
J gene: TRBJ1-2
V gene: TRBV5-5
CDR3 DNA: TGTGCCAGCAGCCTCGAGGGGCAGAGGCTTGGCTACACCTTC
CDR3 protein: CASSLEGQRLGYTF

clone size: few
D gene: TRBD1
J gene: TRBJ2-1
V gene: TRBV15
CDR3 DNA: TGTGCCACCTTCTCCGACAGGGCTGAGCAGTTCTTC
CDR3 protein: CATFSDRAEQFF

clone size: many
D gene: NA
J gene: TRBJ1-1
V gene: TRBV6-2/TRBV6-3
CDR3 DNA: TGTGCCAGCAGTTACTCGATCAGGATGAACACTGAAGCTTTCTTT
CDR3 protein: CASSYSIRMNTEAFF

clone size: few
D gene: NA
J gene: TRBJ1-1
V gene: TRBV6-6
CDR3 DNA: TGTGCCAGCAGTTACTCTACCCGGGGTACTGAAGCTTTCTTT
CDR3 protein: CASSYSTRGTEAFF

clone size: NA
D gene: NA
J gene: TRBJ1-1
V gene: TRBV7-9
CDR3 DNA: TGTGCCAGCAGCCCAACTTTAAGACAGGAGTTGAACACTGAAGCTTTCTTT
CDR3 protein: CASSPTLRQELNTEAFF

clone size: NA
D gene: NA
J gene: TRBJ1-2
V gene: TRBV28
CDR3 DNA: TGTGCCAGCAGCCCATCGCTCGCCAGGCCTGACTATGGCTACACCTTC
CDR3 protein: CASSPSLARPDYGYTF

clone size: few
D gene: TRBD2
J gene: TRBJ2-5
V gene: TRBV7-2
CDR3 DNA: TGTGCCAGCAGTTCTTATAGCGGGGAGGAGACCCAGTACTTC
CDR3 protein: CASSSYSGEETQYF

clone size: few
D gene: NA
J gene: TRBJ2-1
V gene: TRBV2
CDR3 DNA: TGTGCCAGCAGTGAAGCGTCACAGGCCTTCTCCTACAATGAGCAGTTCTTC
CDR3 protein: CASSEASQAFSYNEQFF

clone size: few
D gene: NA
J gene: TRBJ1-4
V gene: TRBV5-6
CDR3 DNA: TGTGCCAGCAGCTTGACAGGGTTTAATGAAAAACTGTTTTTT
CDR3 protein: CASSLTGFNEKLFF

clone size: NA
D gene: TRBD1
J gene: TRBJ1-2
V gene: TRBV7-9
CDR3 DNA: TGTGCCAGCGGAACAGGGGGCATTGGCTACACCTTC
CDR3 protein: CASGTGGIGYTF

clone size: many
D gene: TRBD2
J gene: TRBJ2-5
V gene: TRBV12-3/TRBV12-4
CDR3 DNA: TGTGCCAGCAGTTCGACTAGCGGGGAAGAGACCCAGTACTTC
CDR3 protein: CASSSTSGEETQYF

clone size: NA
D gene: NA
J gene: TRBJ1-2
V gene: TRBV7-9
CDR3 DNA: TGTGCCAGCAGCTCCCTCGGCTTGAACGGCCGCGGGGACGGCTACACCTTC
CDR3 protein: CASSSLGLNGRGDGYTF

clone size: NA
D gene: TRBD1
J gene: TRBJ2-3
V gene: TRBV18
CDR3 DNA: TGTGCCAGCTCACTTCTGGGACAGGAGAGCACAGATACGCAGTATTTT
CDR3 protein: CASSLLGQESTDTQYF

clone size: few
D gene: NA
J gene: TRBJ2-1
V gene: TRBV7-6
CDR3 DNA: TGTGCCAGCAGCCCGTTCAGAGCCTCGACGGTAAATGAGCAGTTCTTC
CDR3 protein: CASSPFRASTVNEQFF

clone size: NA
D gene: NA
J gene: TRBJ2-6
V gene: TRBV20-1
CDR3 DNA: TGCAGTGCTAGAGATCCAGGGCCTGGGGCCAACGTCCTGACTTTC
CDR3 protein: CSARDPGPGANVLTF

clone size: NA
D gene: NA
J gene: TRBJ2-1
V gene: TRBV6-1
CDR3 DNA: TGTGCCAGCAGTGAATGGCAGGGTGGAGACAATGAGCAGTTCTTC
CDR3 protein: CASSEWQGGDNEQFF

clone size: NA
D gene: NA
J gene: TRBJ2-3
V gene: TRBV7-6
CDR3 DNA: TGTGCCAGCAGCCTTAGGGGAGAAAGCACAGATACGCAGTATTTT
CDR3 protein: CASSLRGESTDTQYF

clone size: few
D gene: NA
J gene: TRBJ1-1
V gene: TRBV11-2
CDR3 DNA: TGTGCCAGCAGCTTAGGGGGGTTCTACACTGAAGCTTTCTTT
CDR3 protein: CASSLGGFYTEAFF

clone size: many
D gene: NA
J gene: TRBJ1-2
V gene: TRBV7-2
CDR3 DNA: TGTGCCAGCAGCTTAGCCTCACAGGTTCCGCTAGGCTACACCTTC
CDR3 protein: CASSLASQVPLGYTF

clone size: NA
D gene: NA
J gene: TRBJ2-7
V gene: TRBV7-6
CDR3 DNA: TGTGCCAGCAGCGGATTAGTAGGGGACGAGCAGTACTTC
CDR3 protein: CASSGLVGDEQYF

clone size: few
D gene: NA
J gene: TRBJ1-1
V gene: TRBV7-9
CDR3 DNA: TGTGCCAGCAGCTTGGAGCAGGACTGGGCTGAAGCTTTCTTT
CDR3 protein: CASSLEQDWAEAFF

clone size: few
D gene: NA
J gene: TRBJ2-3
V gene: TRBV12-3/TRBV12-4
CDR3 DNA: TGTGCCAGAGGGGCGTTGTCGAGCACAGATACGCAGTATTTT
CDR3 protein: CARGALSSTDTQYF

clone size: NA
D gene: NA
J gene: TRBJ2-2
V gene: TRBV2
CDR3 DNA: TGTGCCAGCAGTGAAGCGCAAGGCGGGGAGCTGTTTTTT
CDR3 protein: CASSEAQGGELFF

clone size: NA
D gene: TRBD1
J gene: TRBJ2-2
V gene: TRBV7-9
CDR3 DNA: TGTGCCAGCAGCTTCAGACAGGGCCTCACCGGGGAGCTGTTTTTT
CDR3 protein: CASSFRQGLTGELFF

clone size: NA
D gene: NA
J gene: TRBJ2-2
V gene: TRBV10-3
CDR3 DNA: TGTGCCATCCCAGGCGCCCTAGGGGAAGCCGGGGAGCTGTTTTTT
CDR3 protein: CAIPGALGEAGELFF

clone size: NA
D gene: NA
J gene: TRBJ1-1
V gene: TRBV20-1
CDR3 DNA: TGCAGTGCTTTGGGGGGGTTCACTGAAGCTTTCTTT
CDR3 protein: CSALGGFTEAFF

clone size: NA
D gene: NA
J gene: TRBJ2-1
V gene: TRBV6-5
CDR3 DNA: TGTGCCAGCAGTTACTCAGGGTTGGAGCAGTTCTTC
CDR3 protein: CASSYSGLEQFF

clone size: NA
D gene: TRBD1
J gene: TRBJ2-5
V gene: TRBV7-9
CDR3 DNA: TGTGCCAGCAGCTTATCTGACAGGGAGATTGGGGAGACCCAGTACTTC
CDR3 protein: CASSLSDREIGETQYF

clone size: many
D gene: NA
J gene: TRBJ1-5
V gene: TRBV6-1
CDR3 DNA: TGTGCCAGCAAGGGGGAGGGCAATCAGCCCCAGCATTTT
CDR3 protein: CASKGEGNQPQHF

clone size: few
D gene: TRBD2
J gene: TRBJ2-5
V gene: TRBV12-3/TRBV12-4
CDR3 DNA: TGTGCCAGCAGTTTAGAGCCTAGCGGGGCCCTCCAAGAGACCCAGTACTTC
CDR3 protein: CASSLEPSGALQETQYF

clone size: NA
D gene: NA
J gene: TRBJ2-6
V gene: TRBV9
CDR3 DNA: TGTGCCAGCAGCGGGGCGGGGCGCCCCTCTGGGGCCAACGTCCTGACTTTC
CDR3 protein: CASSGAGRPSGANVLTF

clone size: few
D gene: NA
J gene: TRBJ1-2
V gene: TRBV27
CDR3 DNA: TGTGCCAGCAGTCCCGGTTCCGGGGGTGGTGGCTACACCTTC
CDR3 protein: CASSPGSGGGGYTF